Described below is a single T cell receptor beta chain sequence and its context. This record belongs to a study of T cell changes during pregnancy in multiple sclerosis. The assay was immunoSEQ multiplex PCR, and TCRdb's table has in-frame clones only and misses some. The sample holds about 77,000 clones, 85% to 95% seen once. V was shortened by 5 bases and J by 4 bases, with 17 bases between the two germline ends. Germline V gene lookup returns CDR1 GTSNPN and CDR2 SVGIG (reference sequence). There are 14 residues in the CDR3. The chain is built from TRBV30 and TRBJ2-5, with a tentative D call TRBD2 (5 bases). This receptor was taken from a female donor in good health, enrolled as a control in a pregnancy study. The sample consisted of peripheral blood, taken after pregnancy. The CDR3 protein is CAWGSGSSRETQYF. The CDR3 DNA reads as TGTGCCTGGGGGTCGGGGAGCTCCCGAGAGACCCAGTACTTC. Variable domain in full (rest from reference TRBV30 and TRBJ2-5): SQTIHQWPATLVQPVGSPLSLECTVEGTSNPNLYWYRQAAGRGLQLLFYSVGIGQISSEVPQNLSASRPQDRQFILSSKKLLLSDSGFYLCAWGSGSSRETQYFGPGTRLLVL.